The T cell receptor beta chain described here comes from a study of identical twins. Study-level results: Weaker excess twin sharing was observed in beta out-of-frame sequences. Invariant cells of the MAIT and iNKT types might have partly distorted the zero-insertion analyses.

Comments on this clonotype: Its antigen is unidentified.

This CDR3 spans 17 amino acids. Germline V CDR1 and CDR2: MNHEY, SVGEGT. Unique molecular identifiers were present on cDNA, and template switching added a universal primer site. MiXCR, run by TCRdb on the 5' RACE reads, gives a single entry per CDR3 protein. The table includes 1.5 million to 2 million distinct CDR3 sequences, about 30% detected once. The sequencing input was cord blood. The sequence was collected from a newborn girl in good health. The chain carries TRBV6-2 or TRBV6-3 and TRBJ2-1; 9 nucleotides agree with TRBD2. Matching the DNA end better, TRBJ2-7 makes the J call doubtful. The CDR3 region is CASSYFSSGNVYNEQYF. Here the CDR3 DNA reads TGTGCCAGCAGTTATTTCTCTAGCGGGAACGTCTACAATGAGCAGTACTTC.